One sample yielded the 4 T cell receptor beta chains listed below, sequenced in a study of T cells after yellow fever vaccination. MiXCR was run by TCRdb on the 5' RACE reads, yielding one entry per CDR3 protein. The sample has about 150,000 distinct CDR3 sequences, 6.6% seen once. Sequencing was performed on CD4+ T cells sorted from PBMCs, taken 10 days after the yellow fever booster vaccination. These receptors all come from a young man who received the YFV17D yellow fever vaccine.

This clonotype came up many times. The chain links TRBV5-1 to TRBJ2-1, with D possibly TRBD2 on 6 matching bases. The CDR3 is made up of 19 amino acids. Trimming cost V 7 bases and J 1 base, with 27 bases left between them. The germline CDR1 and CDR2 sequences are SGHRS and YFSETQ. CDR3 sequence reads: CASGAWVISGGKSYNEQFF. The CDR3 nucleotides read TGCGCCAGCGGAGCTTGGGTAATATCCGGCGGGAAGTCCTACAATGAGCAGTTCTTC.

This clonotype has a handful of counts. The J gene is TRBJ2-7, the V gene TRBV9; 9 bases map to TRBD2. The germline V gene encodes CDR1 SGDLS and CDR2 YYNGEE. V lost 4 bases, J lost 4 bases, and 12 bases stayed unmatched. This CDR3 region has 16 residues. The DNA for the CDR3 is TGTGCCAGCAGCACCGGGAGGATAGCGGGAGCGTACGAGCAGTACTTC. Translation gives CASSTGRIAGAYEQYF.

The table lists this clonotype with many counts. The chain is built from TRBV20-1 and TRBJ2-7; 7 bases match TRBD1. J was trimmed by 3 bases and V by 7 bases; bases with no gene match: 15. The CDR3 loop spans 15 amino acids. CDR1 and CDR2 from the germline V gene are DFQATT and SNEGSKA (reference sequence). The CDR3 loop reads CSVPLLTGFRYEQYF. The DNA for the CDR3 is TGCAGTGTTCCCTTACTGACAGGGTTCCGCTACGAGCAGTACTTC.

The gene calls are TRBV5-4 and TRBJ2-4; TRBD1 matches at 7 bases. Trimming cost V 3 bases and J 0 bases; bases outside gene matches: 6. CDR1 is SGHNT, CDR2 YYREEE, per germline (reference sequence). The CDR3 has 16 residues. Here the CDR3 reads CASSSGGRLAKNIQYF. The CDR3 DNA reads TGTGCCAGCAGCTCAGGGGGTCGATTAGCCAAAAACATTCAGTACTTC.